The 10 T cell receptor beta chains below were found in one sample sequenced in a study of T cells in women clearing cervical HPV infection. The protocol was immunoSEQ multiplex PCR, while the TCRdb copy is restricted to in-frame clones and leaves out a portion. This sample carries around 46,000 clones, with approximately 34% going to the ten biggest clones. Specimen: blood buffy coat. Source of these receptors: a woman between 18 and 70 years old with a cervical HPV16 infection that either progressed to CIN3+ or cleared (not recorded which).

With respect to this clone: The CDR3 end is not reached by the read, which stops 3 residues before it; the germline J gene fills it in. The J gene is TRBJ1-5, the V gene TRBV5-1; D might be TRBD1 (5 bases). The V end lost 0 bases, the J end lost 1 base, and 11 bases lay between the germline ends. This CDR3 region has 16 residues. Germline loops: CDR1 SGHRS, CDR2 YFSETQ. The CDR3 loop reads CASSLGGGLSNQPQHF. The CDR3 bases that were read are TGCGCCAGCAGCTTGGGCGGGGGATTGAGCAATCAGCCC.

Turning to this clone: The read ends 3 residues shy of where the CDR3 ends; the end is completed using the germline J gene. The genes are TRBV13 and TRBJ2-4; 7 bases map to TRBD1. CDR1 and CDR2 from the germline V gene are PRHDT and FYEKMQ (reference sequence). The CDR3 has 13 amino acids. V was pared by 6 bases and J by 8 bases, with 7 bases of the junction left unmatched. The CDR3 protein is CASSLKGADIQYF. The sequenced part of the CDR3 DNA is TGTGCCAGCAGTTTGAAGGGGGCTGACATT.

CDR3 sequence reads: CSVTSEAGASYGYTF. The CDR3 bases that were read are TGCAGCGTCACGTCCGAGGCAGGGGCAAGCTATGGC. V usage is TRBV29-1 and J usage is TRBJ1-2; D may be TRBD1 (6 bases). The CDR3 goes on 3 residues after the read ends, and that part is filled in from the germline J gene. This CDR3 has 15 residues. Trimming removed 6 bases at V and 4 bases at J, with 21 bases between. Germline V gene data show CDR1 as SQVTM and CDR2 as ANQGSEA.

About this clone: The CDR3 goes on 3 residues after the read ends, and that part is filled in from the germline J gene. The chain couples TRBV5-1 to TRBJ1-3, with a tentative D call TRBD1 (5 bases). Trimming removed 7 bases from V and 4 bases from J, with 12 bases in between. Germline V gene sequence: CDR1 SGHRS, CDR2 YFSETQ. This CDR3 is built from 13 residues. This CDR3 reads CASSAGLGNTIYF. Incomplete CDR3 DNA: TGCGCCAGCTCGGCGGGGCTAGGAAACACC.

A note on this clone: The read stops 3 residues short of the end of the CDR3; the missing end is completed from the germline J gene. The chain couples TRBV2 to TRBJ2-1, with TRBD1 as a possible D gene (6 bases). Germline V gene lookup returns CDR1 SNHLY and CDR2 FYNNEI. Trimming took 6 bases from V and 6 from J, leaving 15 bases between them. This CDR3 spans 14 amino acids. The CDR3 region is CASRESTGLNEQFF. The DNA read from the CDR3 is TGTGCCAGCAGGGAGTCGACAGGACTCAATGAG.

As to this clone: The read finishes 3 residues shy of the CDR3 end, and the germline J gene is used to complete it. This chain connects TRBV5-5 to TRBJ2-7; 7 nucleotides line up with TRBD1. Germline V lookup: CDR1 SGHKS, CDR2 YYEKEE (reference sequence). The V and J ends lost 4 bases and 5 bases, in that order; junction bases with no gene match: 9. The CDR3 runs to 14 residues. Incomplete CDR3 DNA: TGTGCCAGCAGCCACCCCGACAGGGATCACGAG. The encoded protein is CASSHPDRDHE. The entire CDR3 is CASSHPDRDHEQYF.

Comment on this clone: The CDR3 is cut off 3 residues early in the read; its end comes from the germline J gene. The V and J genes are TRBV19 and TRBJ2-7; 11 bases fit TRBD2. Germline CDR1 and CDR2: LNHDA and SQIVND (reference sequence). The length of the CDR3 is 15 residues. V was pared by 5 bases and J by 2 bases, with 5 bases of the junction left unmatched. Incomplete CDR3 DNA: TGTGCCAGTAGTTTAACTAGCGGGGGACCCTACGAG. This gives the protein CASSLTSGGPYE. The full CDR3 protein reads CASSLTSGGPYEQYF.

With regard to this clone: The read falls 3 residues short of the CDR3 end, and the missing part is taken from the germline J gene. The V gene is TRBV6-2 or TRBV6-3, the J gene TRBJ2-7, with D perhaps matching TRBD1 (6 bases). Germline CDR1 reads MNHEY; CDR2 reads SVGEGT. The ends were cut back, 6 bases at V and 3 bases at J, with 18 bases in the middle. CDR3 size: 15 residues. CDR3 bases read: TGTGCCAGCAGCTCCACGACAGGCGAGCGCTACGAG. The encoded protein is CASSSTTGERYE. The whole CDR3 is CASSSTTGERYEQYF.

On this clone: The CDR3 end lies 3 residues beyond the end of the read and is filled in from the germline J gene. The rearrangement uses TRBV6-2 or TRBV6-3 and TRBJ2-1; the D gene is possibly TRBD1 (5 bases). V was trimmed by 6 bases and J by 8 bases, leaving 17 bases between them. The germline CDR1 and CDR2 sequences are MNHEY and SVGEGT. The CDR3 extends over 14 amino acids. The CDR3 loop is CASSSGQEGYEQFF. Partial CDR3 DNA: TGTGCCAGCAGCAGTGGACAAGAAGGGTATGAG.

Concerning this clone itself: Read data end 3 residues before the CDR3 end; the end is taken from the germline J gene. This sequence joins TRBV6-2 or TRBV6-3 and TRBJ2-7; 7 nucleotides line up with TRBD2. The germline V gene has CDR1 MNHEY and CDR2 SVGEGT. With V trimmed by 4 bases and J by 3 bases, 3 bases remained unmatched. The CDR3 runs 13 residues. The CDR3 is CASSWGGNYEQYF. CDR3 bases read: TGTGCCAGCAGTTGGGGGGGGAACTACGAG.